This is a list of T cell receptor beta chains from one sample in a study of CD8 T cell repertoires and HIV-1 epitope variants. The protocol was immunoSEQ multiplex PCR, while the TCRdb copy is restricted to in-frame clones and leaves out a portion. The sample lists under 100,000 clones, roughly 80% seen once, with about a quarter in the top ten. Sequenced input: uncultured baseline CD8+ T cells from peripheral blood mononuclear cells (PBMCs). The receptors were gathered from a male donor with HIV. Both conserved end residues are part of each CDR3. D genes are given only for firm matches. The size field is filled for only some rows; it gives once, few, many or a size class.

TRBV18	-	TRBJ2-2	few	TGTGCCAGCTCACCACCAGAGACGGCGAACACCGGGGAGCTGTTTTTT	CASSPPETANTGELFF
TRBV7-3	-	TRBJ2-1	-	TGTGCCAGCAGCCAATATGTAGGCTCCTACAATGAGCAGTTCTTC	CASSQYVGSYNEQFF
TRBV7-6	TRBD1	TRBJ1-2	-	TGTGCCAGCAGCCCGCGCGGGACAGTCAATGGCTACACCTTC	CASSPRGTVNGYTF
TRBV28	-	TRBJ2-7	few	TGTGCCAGCAGTCTCGACAGAGTCTCCTACGAGCAGTACTTC	CASSLDRVSYEQYF
TRBV28	-	TRBJ1-5	-	TGTGCCAGCAGTTCGGGTGGGGGGAATCAGCCCCAGCATTTT	CASSSGGGNQPQHF
TRBV7-2	-	TRBJ2-7	-	TGTGCCAGCAGCTTAGTCCACGAGCAGTACTTC	CASSLVHEQYF
TRBV28	-	TRBJ1-2	-	TGTGCCAGCAGTTTATTGAGTCGGGGGGGCTCCCCTGGCTACACCTTC	CASSLLSRGGSPGYTF
TRBV14	-	TRBJ2-7	-	TGTGCCAGCAGCCAAGTGAACGAGCAGTACTTC	CASSQVNEQYF
TRBV15	-	TRBJ2-2	few	TGTGCCACCCGTAATAGCTTGAGCACCGGGGAGCTGTTTTTT	CATRNSLSTGELFF
TRBV5-5	-	TRBJ1-2	few	TGTGCCAGCAGCTTTACAGATGATAACTATGGCTACACCTTC	CASSFTDDNYGYTF
TRBV10-2	TRBD2	TRBJ2-5	-	TGCGCCAGCAGTGAAAGCGGGAGGGCCGCTGGGACCCAGTACTTC	CASSESGRAAGTQYF
TRBV19	TRBD1	TRBJ2-7	-	TGTGCCAGTAGTCGGGGGACAGGGTACGAGCAGTACTTC	CASSRGTGYEQYF
TRBV19	-	TRBJ1-2	-	TGTGCCAGTAGAAGCAGCAGCTACACCTTC	CASRSSSYTF
TRBV25-1	-	TRBJ1-1	-	TGTGCCAGCAGTGCAAATACAGTGAACACTGAAGCTTTCTTT	CASSANTVNTEAFF
TRBV5-6	-	TRBJ2-5	-	TGTGCCAGCAGCTTGACTAGCCGACAAGAGACCCAGTACTTC	CASSLTSRQETQYF
TRBV6-5	-	TRBJ1-1	few	TGTGCCAGCAATCTGGTGGGTTCGGGAACTGAAGCTTTCTTT	CASNLVGSGTEAFF